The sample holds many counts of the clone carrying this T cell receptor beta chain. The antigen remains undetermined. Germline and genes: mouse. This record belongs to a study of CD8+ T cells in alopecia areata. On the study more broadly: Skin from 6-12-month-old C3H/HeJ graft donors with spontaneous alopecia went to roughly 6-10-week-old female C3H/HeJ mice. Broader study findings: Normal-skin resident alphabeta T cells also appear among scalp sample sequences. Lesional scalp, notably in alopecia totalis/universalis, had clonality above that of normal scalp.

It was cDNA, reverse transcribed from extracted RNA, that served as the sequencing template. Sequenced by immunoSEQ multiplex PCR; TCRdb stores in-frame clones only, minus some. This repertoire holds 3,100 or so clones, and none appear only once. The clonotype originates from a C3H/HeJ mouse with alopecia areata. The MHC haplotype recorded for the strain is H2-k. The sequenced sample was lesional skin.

CDR3 DNA, as far as it was read: TGTGCCAGCAGCCAAGATATCCCCTTCTGGGGGGGCGCGAGTCAAAAC. Its protein is CASSQDIPFWGGASQN. From start to end, the CDR3 is CASSQDIPFWGGASQNTLYF. The chain combines TRBV5 with TRBJ2-4; 10 bases are a match to TRBD2. With the read ending 4 residues before the CDR3 end, the germline J gene is used to fill in that end. Germline trimming cut 0 bases from V and 0 bases from J; bases unmatched to any gene: 12. Germline assignment: CDR1 LGHNA and CDR2 YNLKQL (reference sequence). This CDR3 spans 20 amino acids.